This passage covers 7 T cell receptor beta chains from one sample sequenced in a study of beta chain features in type 1 diabetes. Findings and caveats of the study: Moderate yet significant TCRB CDR3 shortening was seen in Type 1 diabetes patients in all four CD4+ subsets.

The authors reverse transcribed all of the isolated RNA, so sequencing captured expressed TCRB transcripts. Only in-frame clones appear in the TCRdb table, and some are missing; sequencing was by immunoSEQ multiplex PCR. This table holds about 700,000 clones, roughly 12% found once. No antigens are known for them. The sequenced sample consisted of naive CD4+ T cells from blood. Source of these receptors: a man between 18 and 35 years old with type 1 diabetes.

This chain connects TRBV28 to TRBJ2-5; 9 nucleotides align to TRBD1. This CDR3 contains 18 residues. The germline CDR1 and CDR2 sequences are MDHEN and SYDVKM. The V and J ends lost 8 bases and 6 bases, in that order; junction bases with no gene match: 22. The CDR3 reads CASEQYWDREGGTKTQYF. The CDR3 coding sequence is TGTGCCAGCGAACAATACTGGGACAGGGAGGGAGGTACGAAGACCCAGTACTTC.

This chain joins TRBV29-1 and TRBJ2-5; D is possibly TRBD1 or TRBD2 (5 bases each). CDR1 SQVTM and CDR2 ANQGSEA come from the germline V gene. V was shortened by 7 bases and J by 2 bases, with 14 bases between the two germline ends. The CDR3 has 13 residues. As DNA, the CDR3 is TGCAGCGCCGGGACGGACGCTCAAGAGACCCAGTACTTC. Protein product: CSAGTDAQETQYF.

This chain links TRBV30 with TRBJ1-2; no reliable D call. CDR1 is GTSNPN, CDR2 SVGIG, per germline (reference sequence). The V end lost 1 base, the J end lost 4 bases, and 13 bases lay between the germline ends. CDR3 length: 14 amino acids. CDR3: CAWSGLLITYGYTF. CDR3 coding DNA: TGTGCCTGGAGTGGACTTCTTATTACCTATGGCTACACCTTC. Together with reference TRBV30 and TRBJ1-2, the CDR3 gives the full variable domain: SQTIHQWPATLVQPVGSPLSLECTVEGTSNPNLYWYRQAAGRGLQLLFYSVGIGQISSEVPQNLSASRPQDRQFILSSKKLLLSDSGFYLCAWSGLLITYGYTFGSGTRLTVV.

This clone occurred a few times. The V and J genes are TRBV4-1 and TRBJ2-3; TRBD1 aligns across 10 bases. The CDR3 contains 16 residues. The trim removed 2 bases at V and 2 bases at J, leaving 4 bases unmatched. Germline lookup yields CDR1 MGHRA and CDR2 YSYEKL. The CDR3: CASSQMGQGYTDTQYF. The CDR3 nucleotides are TGCGCCAGCAGCCAAATGGGACAGGGGTACACAGATACGCAGTATTTT.

This clone came up a few times. This chain uses TRBV7-2 with TRBJ2-6, with 8 bases aligning to TRBD1. CDR3 size: 16 residues. Germline V gene lookup returns CDR1 SGHTA and CDR2 FQGNSA. V was clipped by 5 bases and J by 1 base; unmatched bases: 4. CDR3 sequence (DNA): TGTGCCAGCAGCCCTAACAGGGGGTCTGGGGCCAACGTCCTGACTTTC. Amino acids: CASSPNRGSGANVLTF.

This clone was detected only a few times. The rearrangement joins TRBV7-6 to TRBJ2-7; TRBD1 aligns across 8 bases. CDR3 length: 15 amino acids. The germline CDR1 and CDR2 sequences are SGHVS and FNYEAQ. With 2 bases clipped from V and 2 bases from J, the junction kept 5 bases outside the gene matches. CDR3 sequence: CASSLQGATTYEQYF. The CDR3, as DNA: TGTGCCAGCAGCTTACAGGGGGCCACCACCTACGAGCAGTACTTC.

Comments on this clone: This CDR3 is also generated by other DNA sequences in the sample. The chain combines TRBV5-1 with TRBJ2-5; D remains unclear. Trimming cost V 0 bases and J 1 base, with 7 bases left between them. The CDR3 is 14 amino acids. The V gene's germline CDR1 is SGHRS and CDR2 YFSETQ. DNA of the CDR3: TGCGCCAGCAGCTTGGGGCACCTCCAAGAGACCCAGTACTTC. Protein sequence: CASSLGHLQETQYF. Full variable domain (missing parts from reference TRBV5-1 and TRBJ2-5): KAGVTQTPRYLIKTRGQQVTLSCSPISGHRSVSWYQQTPGQGLQFLFEYFSETQRNKGNFPGRFSGRQFSNSRSEMNVSTLELGDSALYLCASSLGHLQETQYFGPGTRLLVL.